This record covers a single TCR beta chain. Per the germline V gene, CDR1 is SNHLY and CDR2 is FYNNEI. This CDR3 is 13 amino acids long. The ends lost 7 bases at V and 2 bases at J; junction bases unmatched: 1. The PCR employed 60 Vbeta primers together with 13 Jbeta primers. This table comes from immunoSEQ multiplex PCR, and its TCRdb copy is limited to in-frame clones, with some not included. This table holds about 160,000 clones, approximately 74% found once. This entry comes from a study of cytomegalovirus exposure and HLA in healthy donors. Specimen: PBMCs. The chain recombines TRBV2 with TRBJ2-2; 7 bases match TRBD2. This TCR derives from a woman aged 30 to 39 in good health and CMV-seronegative. The CDR3 nucleotides are TGTGCCAGCAAGCGGGACAACACCGGGGAGCTGTTTTTT. Protein product: CASKRDNTGELFF.